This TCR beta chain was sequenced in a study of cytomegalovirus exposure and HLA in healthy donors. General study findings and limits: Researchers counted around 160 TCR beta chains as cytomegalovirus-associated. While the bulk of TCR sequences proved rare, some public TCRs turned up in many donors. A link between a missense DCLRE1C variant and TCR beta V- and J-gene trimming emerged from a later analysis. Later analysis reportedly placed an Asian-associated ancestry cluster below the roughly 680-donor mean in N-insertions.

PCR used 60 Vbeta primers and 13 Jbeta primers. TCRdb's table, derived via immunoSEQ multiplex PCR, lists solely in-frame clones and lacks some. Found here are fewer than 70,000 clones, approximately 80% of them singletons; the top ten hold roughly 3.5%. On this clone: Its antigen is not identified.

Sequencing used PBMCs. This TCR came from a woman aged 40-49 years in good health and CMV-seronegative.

The CDR3 here is CASSPPGGGNTEAFF. In DNA form, the CDR3 reads TGTGCCAGTAGCCCCCCCGGGGGTGGGAACACTGAAGCTTTCTTT. This chain links TRBV19 with TRBJ1-1; D is possibly TRBD1 (5 bases). CDR1 LNHDA and CDR2 SQIVND come from the germline V gene (reference sequence). CDR3 length equals 15 residues. Trimming shortened V by 6 bases and J by 1 base, and 15 bases separated the two germline ends.